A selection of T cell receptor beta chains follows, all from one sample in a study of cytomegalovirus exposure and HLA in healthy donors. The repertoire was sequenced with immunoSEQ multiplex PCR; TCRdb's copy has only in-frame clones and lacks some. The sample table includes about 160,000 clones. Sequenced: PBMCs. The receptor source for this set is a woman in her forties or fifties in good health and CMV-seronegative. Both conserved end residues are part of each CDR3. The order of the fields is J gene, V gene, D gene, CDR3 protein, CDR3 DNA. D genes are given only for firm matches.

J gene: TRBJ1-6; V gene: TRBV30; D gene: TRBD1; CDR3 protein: CAWRSDKQGGWGSYNSPLHF; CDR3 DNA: TGTGCCTGGAGGAGTGACAAACAGGGGGGATGGGGGTCCTATAATTCACCCCTCCACTTT
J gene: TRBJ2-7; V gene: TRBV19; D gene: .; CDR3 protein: CASSTLYEQYF; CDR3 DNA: TGTGCCAGTAGTACCTTATACGAGCAGTACTTC
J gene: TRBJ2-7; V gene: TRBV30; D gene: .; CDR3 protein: CALAPWTSYEQYF; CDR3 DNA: TGTGCCTTGGCCCCGTGGACTTCCTACGAGCAGTACTTC
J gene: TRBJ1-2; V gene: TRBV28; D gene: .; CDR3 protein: CASSLTALGYTF; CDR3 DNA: TGTGCCAGCAGTTTAACCGCTCTAGGCTACACCTTC
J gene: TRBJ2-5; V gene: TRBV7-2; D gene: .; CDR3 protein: CASSLRVQHAETQYF; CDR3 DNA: TGTGCCAGCAGCTTACGGGTACAACACGCGGAGACCCAGTACTTC
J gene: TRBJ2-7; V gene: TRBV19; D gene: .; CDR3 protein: CASNPRGTYEQYF; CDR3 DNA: TGTGCCAGTAACCCTCGGGGGACCTACGAGCAGTACTTC
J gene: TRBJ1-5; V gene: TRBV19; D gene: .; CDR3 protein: CASSISQVLQPQHF; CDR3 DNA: TGTGCCAGTAGTATAAGTCAGGTCCTTCAGCCCCAGCATTTT
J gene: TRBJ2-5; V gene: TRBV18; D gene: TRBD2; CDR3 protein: CASSPPFESREEETQYF; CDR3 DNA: TGTGCCAGCTCACCACCGTTCGAATCGCGGGAGGAAGAGACCCAGTACTTC
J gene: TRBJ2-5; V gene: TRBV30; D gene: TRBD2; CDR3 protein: CAWSPGLAGGKETQYF; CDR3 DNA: TGTGCCTGGAGTCCCGGACTAGCGGGGGGGAAAGAGACCCAGTACTTC
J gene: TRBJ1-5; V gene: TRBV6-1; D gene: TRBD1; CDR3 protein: CASSRGQGINQPQHF; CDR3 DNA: TGTGCCAGCAGTAGGGGACAGGGCATCAATCAGCCCCAGCATTTT
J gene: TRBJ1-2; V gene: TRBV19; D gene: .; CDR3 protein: CASTMGGDRGYTF; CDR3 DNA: TGTGCCAGTACCATGGGGGGGGACCGTGGCTACACCTTC
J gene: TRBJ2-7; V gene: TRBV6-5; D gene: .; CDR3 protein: CASSYSQGPYEQYF; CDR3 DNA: TGTGCCAGCAGTTACTCACAGGGCCCCTACGAGCAGTACTTC
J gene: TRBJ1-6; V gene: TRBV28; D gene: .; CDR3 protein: CATLSGTSYNSPLHF; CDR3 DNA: TGTGCCACTCTCAGTGGGACATCGTATAATTCACCCCTCCACTTT
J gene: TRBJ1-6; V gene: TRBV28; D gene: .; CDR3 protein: CASSPQLNSPLHF; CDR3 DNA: TGTGCCAGCAGTCCCCAACTAAATTCACCCCTCCACTTT
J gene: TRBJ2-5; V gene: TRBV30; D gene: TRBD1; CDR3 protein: CAWSPPGQSGETQYF; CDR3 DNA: TGTGCCTGGAGTCCGCCGGGACAGTCTGGGGAGACCCAGTACTTC
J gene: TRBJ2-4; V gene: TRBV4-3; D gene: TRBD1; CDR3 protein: CASSQDLRDRGNIQYF; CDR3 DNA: TGCGCCAGCAGCCAAGATTTACGGGACAGGGGGAACATTCAGTACTTC
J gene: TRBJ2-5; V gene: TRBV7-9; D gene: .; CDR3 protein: CASSLIPIPSQETQYF; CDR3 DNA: TGTGCCAGCAGCCTAATCCCAATACCATCTCAAGAGACCCAGTACTTC
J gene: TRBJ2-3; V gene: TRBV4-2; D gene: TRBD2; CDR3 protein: CASSPEMGDYSSDTQYF; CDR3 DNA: TGTGCCAGCAGCCCCGAGATGGGGGACTACTCATCGGATACGCAGTATTTT
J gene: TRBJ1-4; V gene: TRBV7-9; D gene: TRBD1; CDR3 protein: CASSPGQGTTNEKLFF; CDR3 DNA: TGTGCCAGCAGCCCCGGACAGGGTACAACTAATGAAAAACTGTTTTTT
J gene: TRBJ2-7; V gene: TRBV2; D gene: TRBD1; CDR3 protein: CARGDRPSYEQYF; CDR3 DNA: TGTGCCAGGGGGGACAGACCCTCCTACGAGCAGTACTTC
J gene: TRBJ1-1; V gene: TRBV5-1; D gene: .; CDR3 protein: CASSLVYREGTEAFF; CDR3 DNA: TGCGCCAGCAGCTTGGTCTACAGGGAGGGCACTGAAGCTTTCTTT
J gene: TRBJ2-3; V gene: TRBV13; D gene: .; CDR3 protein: CASSWVRGDSLTDTQYF; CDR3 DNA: TGTGCCAGCAGCTGGGTGCGGGGGGACAGTCTCACAGATACGCAGTATTTT
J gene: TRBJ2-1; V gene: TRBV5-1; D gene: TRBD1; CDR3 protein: CASSLGGVWYNEQFF; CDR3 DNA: TGCGCCAGCAGCTTAGGGGGCGTTTGGTACAATGAGCAGTTCTTC
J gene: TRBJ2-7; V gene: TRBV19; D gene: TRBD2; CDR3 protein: CASSISSGPPYEQYF; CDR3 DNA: TGTGCCAGTAGTATTTCTAGCGGACCGCCCTACGAGCAGTACTTC
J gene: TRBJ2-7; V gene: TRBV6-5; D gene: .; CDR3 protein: CAVNEQYF; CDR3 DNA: TGTGCCGTTAACGAGCAGTACTTC
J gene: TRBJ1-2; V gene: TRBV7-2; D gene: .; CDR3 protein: CASSLRGGYTF; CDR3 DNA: TGTGCCAGCAGCCTCAGAGGGGGCTACACCTTC
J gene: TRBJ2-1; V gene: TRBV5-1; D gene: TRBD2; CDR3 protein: CASSLGLAWEQFF; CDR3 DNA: TGCGCCAGCAGCTTGGGACTAGCTTGGGAGCAGTTCTTC
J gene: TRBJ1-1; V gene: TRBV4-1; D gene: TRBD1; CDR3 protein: CASSPADRGGTEAFF; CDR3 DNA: TGCGCCAGCAGCCCGGCCGACAGGGGAGGAACTGAAGCTTTCTTT
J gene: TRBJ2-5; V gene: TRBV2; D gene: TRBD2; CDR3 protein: CASNRDYPQETQYF; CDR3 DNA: TGTGCCAGTAACCGGGACTATCCCCAAGAGACCCAGTACTTC
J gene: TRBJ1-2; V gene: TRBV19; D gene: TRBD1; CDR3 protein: CASSIVGGQGSPLNYGYTF; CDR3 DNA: TGTGCCAGTAGTATAGTGGGGGGACAGGGTTCCCCATTGAACTATGGCTACACCTTC
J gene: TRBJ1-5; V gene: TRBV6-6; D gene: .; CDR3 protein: CASRTTEGSNQPQHF; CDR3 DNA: TGTGCCAGCAGGACTACTGAAGGGAGCAATCAGCCCCAGCATTTT
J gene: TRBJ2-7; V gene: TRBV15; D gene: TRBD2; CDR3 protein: CATSRDAASGSSYEQYF; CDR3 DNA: TGTGCCACCAGCAGAGACGCGGCTAGCGGGAGTTCTTACGAGCAGTACTTC
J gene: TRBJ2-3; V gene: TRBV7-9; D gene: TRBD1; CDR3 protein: CASRPSTGVSADTQYF; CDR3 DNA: TGTGCCAGCAGGCCCTCGACAGGGGTCTCGGCGGATACGCAGTATTTT
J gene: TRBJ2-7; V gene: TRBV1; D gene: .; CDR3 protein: CTSSQVFLAGGYVTYEQYF; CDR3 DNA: TGCACCAGCAGCCAAGTGTTCCTAGCGGGAGGCTATGTAACCTACGAGCAGTACTTC